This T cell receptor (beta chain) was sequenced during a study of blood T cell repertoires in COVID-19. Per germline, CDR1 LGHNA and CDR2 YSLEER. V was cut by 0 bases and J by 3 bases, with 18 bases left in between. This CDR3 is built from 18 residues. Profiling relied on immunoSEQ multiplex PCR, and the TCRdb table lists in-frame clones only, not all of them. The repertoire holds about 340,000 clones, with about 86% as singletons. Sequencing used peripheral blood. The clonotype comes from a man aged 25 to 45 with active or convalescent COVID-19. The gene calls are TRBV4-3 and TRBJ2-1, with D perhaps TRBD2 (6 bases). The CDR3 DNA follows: TGCGCCAGCAGCCAAGAAACCCTTACTAGCTTCTACTACAATGAGCAGTTCTTC. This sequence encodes CASSQETLTSFYYNEQFF.